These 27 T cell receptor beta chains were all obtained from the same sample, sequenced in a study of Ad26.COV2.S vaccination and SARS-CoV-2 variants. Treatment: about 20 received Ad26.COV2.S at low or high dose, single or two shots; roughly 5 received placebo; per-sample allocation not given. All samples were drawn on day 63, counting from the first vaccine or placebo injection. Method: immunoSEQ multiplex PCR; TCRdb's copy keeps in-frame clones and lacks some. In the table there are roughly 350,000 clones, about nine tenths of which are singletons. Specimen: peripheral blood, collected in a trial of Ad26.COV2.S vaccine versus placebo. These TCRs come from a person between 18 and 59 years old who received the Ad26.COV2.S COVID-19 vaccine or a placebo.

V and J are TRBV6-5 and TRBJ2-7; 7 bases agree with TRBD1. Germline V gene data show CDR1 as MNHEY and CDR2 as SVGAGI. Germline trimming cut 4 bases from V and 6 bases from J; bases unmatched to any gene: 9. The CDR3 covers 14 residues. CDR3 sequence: CASSSADRESEQYF. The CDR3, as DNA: TGTGCCAGCAGTTCCGCCGACAGGGAGTCCGAGCAGTACTTC.

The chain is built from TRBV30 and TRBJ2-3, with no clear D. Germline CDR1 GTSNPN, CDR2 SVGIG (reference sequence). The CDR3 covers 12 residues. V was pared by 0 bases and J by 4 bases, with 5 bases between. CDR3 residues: CAWSVRADTQYF. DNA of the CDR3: TGTGCCTGGAGTGTTAGGGCAGATACGCAGTATTTT.

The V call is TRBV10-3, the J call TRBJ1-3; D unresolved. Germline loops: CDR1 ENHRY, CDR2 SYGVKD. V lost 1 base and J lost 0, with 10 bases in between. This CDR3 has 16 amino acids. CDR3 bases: TGTGCCATCAGTGAGTGGGCCGATAACTCTGGAAACACCATATATTTT. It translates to CAISEWADNSGNTIYF.

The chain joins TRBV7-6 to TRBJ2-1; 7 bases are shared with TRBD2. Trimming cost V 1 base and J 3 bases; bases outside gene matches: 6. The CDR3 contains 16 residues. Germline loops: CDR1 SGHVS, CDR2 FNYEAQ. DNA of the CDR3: TGTGCCAGCAGCTTAGTTAGGGCGGGGGTCTACAATGAGCAGTTCTTC. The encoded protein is CASSLVRAGVYNEQFF.

For the CDR3, the DNA is TGTGCCAGCAGCGCGGGGGGCCTTTGGGAGACCCAGTACTTC. Its protein product is CASSAGGLWETQYF. V gene TRBV5-4 combines with J gene TRBJ2-5, with 8 bases that match TRBD2. V shed 4 bases, J shed 5 bases, and the junction held 7 bases outside the gene matches. CDR1 is SGHNT, CDR2 YYREEE, per germline (reference sequence). The CDR3 length is 14 residues.

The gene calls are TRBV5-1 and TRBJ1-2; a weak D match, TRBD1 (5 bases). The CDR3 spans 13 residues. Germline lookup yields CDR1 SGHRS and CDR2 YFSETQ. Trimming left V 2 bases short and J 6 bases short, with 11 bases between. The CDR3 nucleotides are TGCGCCAGCAGCTTTCGGGGCCAGGATGGCTACACCTTC. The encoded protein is CASSFRGQDGYTF.

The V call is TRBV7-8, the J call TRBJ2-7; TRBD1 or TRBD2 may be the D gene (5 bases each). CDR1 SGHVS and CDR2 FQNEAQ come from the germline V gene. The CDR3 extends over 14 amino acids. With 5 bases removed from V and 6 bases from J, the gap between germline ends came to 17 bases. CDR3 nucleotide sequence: TGTGCCAGCAGCGCCGTGGGGACCAGATCCGAGCAGTACTTC. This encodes CASSAVGTRSEQYF.

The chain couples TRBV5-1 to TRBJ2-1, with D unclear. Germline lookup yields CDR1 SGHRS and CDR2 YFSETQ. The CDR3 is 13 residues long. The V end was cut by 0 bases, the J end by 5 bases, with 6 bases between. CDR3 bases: TGCGCCAGCAGCTTGGTGGTCGACAATGAGCAGTTCTTC. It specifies CASSLVVDNEQFF.

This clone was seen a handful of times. The CDR3 loop reads CASRNVPSFNSPLHF. Here the CDR3 DNA reads TGCGCCAGCAGAAATGTGCCGAGTTTTAATTCACCCCTCCACTTT. The chain joins TRBV4-1 to TRBJ1-6, with no clear D. Germline V CDR1 and CDR2: MGHRA, YSYEKL. This CDR3 is 15 amino acids long. The germline V and J ends were trimmed by 6 bases and 6 bases, with 15 bases remaining between them.

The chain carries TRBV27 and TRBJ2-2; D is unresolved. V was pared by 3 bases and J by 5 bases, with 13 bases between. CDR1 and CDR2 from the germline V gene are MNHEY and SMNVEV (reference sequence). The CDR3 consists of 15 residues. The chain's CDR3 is CASSLWARDTGELFF. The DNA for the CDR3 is TGTGCCAGCAGTTTGTGGGCCAGAGATACCGGGGAGCTGTTTTTT.

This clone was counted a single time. CDR3 protein: CASRINQGNTEAFF. The CDR3 coding sequence is TGTGCCAGCAGGATAAACCAGGGGAACACTGAAGCTTTCTTT. This chain links TRBV2 with TRBJ1-1, with a weak D call TRBD1 (5 bases). The V gene lost 6 bases and the J gene lost 1 base, with 12 bases spanning the gap. The CDR3 has 14 amino acids. Germline V gene lookup returns CDR1 SNHLY and CDR2 FYNNEI.

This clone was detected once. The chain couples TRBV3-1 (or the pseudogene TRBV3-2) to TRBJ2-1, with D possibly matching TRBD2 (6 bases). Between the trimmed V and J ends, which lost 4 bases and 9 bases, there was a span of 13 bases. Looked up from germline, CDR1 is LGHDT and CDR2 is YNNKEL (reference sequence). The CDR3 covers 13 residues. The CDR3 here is CASSRLVLSEQFF. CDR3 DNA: TGTGCCAGCAGCCGACTAGTTTTGAGTGAGCAGTTCTTC.

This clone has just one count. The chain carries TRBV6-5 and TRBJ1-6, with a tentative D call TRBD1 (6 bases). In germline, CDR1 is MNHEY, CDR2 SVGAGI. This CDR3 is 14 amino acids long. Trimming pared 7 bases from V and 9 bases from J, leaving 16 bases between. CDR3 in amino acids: CASTDRGLGSPLHF. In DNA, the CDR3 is TGTGCCAGCACCGACCGGGGGCTGGGTTCACCCCTCCACTTT.

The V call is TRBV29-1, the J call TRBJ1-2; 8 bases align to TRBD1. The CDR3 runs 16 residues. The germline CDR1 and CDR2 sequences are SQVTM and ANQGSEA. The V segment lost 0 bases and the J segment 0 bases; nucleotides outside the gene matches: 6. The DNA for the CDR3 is TGCAGCGTTGAAGACTCCCAGGGGGCTTCTAACTATGGCTACACCTTC. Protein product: CSVEDSQGASNYGYTF. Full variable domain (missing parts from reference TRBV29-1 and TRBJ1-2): SAVISQKPSRDICQRGTSLTIQCQVDSQVTMMFWYRQQPGQSLTLIATANQGSEATYESGFVIDKFPISRPNLTFSTLTVSNMSPEDSSIYLCSVEDSQGASNYGYTFGSGTRLTVV.

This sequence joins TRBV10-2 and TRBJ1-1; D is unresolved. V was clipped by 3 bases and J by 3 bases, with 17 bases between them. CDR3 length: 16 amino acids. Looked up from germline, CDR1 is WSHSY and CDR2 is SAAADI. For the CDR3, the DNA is TGCGCCAGCAGTGATGTCCCGGCTCGGCGGGACACTGAAGCTTTCTTT. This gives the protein CASSDVPARRDTEAFF.

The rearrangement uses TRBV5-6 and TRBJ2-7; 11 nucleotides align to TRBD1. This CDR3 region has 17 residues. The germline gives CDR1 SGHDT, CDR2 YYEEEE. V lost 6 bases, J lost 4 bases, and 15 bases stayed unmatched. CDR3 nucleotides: TGTGCCAGCACCAGGACAGGGGGCTTTGGATGGATATACGAGCAGTACTTC. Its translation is CASTRTGGFGWIYEQYF.

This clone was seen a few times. CDR3 bases: TGTGCCAGTAGGAAACACGGGACAGGGACGACCTATGGCTACACCTTC. Protein: CASRKHGTGTTYGYTF. The rearrangement uses TRBV19 and TRBJ1-2; TRBD1 aligns across 9 bases. Trimming took 6 bases from V and 4 from J; bases not matched to a gene: 12. The germline V gene encodes CDR1 LNHDA and CDR2 SQIVND (reference sequence). The CDR3 covers 16 residues.

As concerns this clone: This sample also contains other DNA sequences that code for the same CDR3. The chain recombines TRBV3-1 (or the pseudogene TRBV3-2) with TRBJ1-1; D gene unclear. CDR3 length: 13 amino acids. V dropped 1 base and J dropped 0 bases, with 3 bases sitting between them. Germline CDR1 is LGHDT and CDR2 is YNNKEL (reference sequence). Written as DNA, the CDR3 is TGTGCCAGCAGCCAAGCCCTGAACACTGAAGCTTTCTTT. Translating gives CASSQALNTEAFF.

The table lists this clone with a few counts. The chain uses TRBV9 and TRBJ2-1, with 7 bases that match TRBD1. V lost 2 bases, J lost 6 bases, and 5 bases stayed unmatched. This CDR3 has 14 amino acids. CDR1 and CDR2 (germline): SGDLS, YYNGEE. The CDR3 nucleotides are TGTGCCAGCAGCGTGAGGGGGCTAAGCAATGAGCAGTTCTTC. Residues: CASSVRGLSNEQFF.

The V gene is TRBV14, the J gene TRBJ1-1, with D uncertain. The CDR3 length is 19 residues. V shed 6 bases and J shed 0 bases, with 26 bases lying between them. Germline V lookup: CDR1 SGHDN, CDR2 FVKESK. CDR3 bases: TGTGCCAGCAGACCACTCTTAAAAGATCTCCAAGCGGTGAACACTGAAGCTTTCTTT. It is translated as CASRPLLKDLQAVNTEAFF.

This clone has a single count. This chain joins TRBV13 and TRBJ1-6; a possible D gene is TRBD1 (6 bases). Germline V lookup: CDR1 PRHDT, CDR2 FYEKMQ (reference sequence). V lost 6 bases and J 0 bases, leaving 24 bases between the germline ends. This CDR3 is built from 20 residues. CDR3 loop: CASREWGSRGISSYNSPLHF. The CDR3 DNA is TGTGCCAGCAGGGAATGGGGCAGCAGGGGCATTAGCTCCTATAATTCACCCCTCCACTTT.

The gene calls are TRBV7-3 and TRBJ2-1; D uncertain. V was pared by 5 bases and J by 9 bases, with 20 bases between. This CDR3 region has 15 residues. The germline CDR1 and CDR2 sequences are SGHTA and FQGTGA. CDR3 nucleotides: TGTGCCAGCAGCGTCAAAGGAACGGGTTATGGTGAGCAGTTCTTC. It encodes CASSVKGTGYGEQFF. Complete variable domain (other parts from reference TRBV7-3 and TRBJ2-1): GAGVSQTPSNKVTEKGKYVELRCDPISGHTALYWYRQSLGQGPEFLIYFQGTGAADDSGLPNDRFFAVRPEGSVSTLKIQRTERGDSAVYLCASSVKGTGYGEQFFGPGTRLTVL.

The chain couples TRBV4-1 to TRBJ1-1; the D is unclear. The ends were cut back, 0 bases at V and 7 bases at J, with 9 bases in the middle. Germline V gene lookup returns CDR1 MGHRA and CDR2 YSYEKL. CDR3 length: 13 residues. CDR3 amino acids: CASSQERGNEAFF. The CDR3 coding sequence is TGCGCCAGCAGCCAAGAGCGGGGAAATGAAGCTTTCTTT.

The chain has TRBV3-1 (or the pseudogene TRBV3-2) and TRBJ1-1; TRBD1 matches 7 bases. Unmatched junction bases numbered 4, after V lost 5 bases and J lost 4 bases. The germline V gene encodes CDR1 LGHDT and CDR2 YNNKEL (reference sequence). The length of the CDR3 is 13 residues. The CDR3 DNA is TGTGCCAGCAGCGGGGGACAGCTCACTGAAGCTTTCTTT. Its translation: CASSGGQLTEAFF.

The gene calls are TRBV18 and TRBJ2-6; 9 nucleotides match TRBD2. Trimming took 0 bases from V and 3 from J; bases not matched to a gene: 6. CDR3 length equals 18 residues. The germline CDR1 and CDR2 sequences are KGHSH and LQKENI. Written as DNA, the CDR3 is TGTGCCAGCTCACCACCGTCGGCGGGGGGGTATGGGGCCAACGTCCTGACTTTC. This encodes CASSPPSAGGYGANVLTF. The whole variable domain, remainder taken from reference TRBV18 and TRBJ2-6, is NAGVMQNPRHLVRRRGQEARLRCSPMKGHSHVYWYRQLPEEGLKFMVYLQKENIIDESGMPKERFSAEFPKEGPSILRIQQVVRGDSAAYFCASSPPSAGGYGANVLTFGAGSRLTVL.

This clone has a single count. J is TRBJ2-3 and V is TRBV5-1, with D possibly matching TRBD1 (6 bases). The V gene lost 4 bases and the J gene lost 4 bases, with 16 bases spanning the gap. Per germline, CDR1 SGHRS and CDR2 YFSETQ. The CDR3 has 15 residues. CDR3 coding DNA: TGCGCCAGCAGCATGGACAGCATGCTGGCAGATACGCAGTATTTT. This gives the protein CASSMDSMLADTQYF.

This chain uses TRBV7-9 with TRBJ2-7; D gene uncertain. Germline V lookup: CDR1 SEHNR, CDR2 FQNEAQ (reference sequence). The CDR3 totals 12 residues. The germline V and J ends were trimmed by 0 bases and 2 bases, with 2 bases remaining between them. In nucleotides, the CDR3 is TGTGCCAGCAGCTTAGCCCCCTACGAGCAGTACTTC. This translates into CASSLAPYEQYF.